This T cell receptor (beta chain) is from a study of cytomegalovirus exposure and HLA in healthy donors. General study findings and limits: The CMV antigen specificity of a few CMV-associated chains was confirmed through in vitro analysis. Links to common viral pathogens appeared, in a later analysis, for several of the most significant clusters.

Each of the donors was a healthy bone marrow donor. With 60 Vbeta and 13 Jbeta primers, the PCR was carried out. Clones were sequenced by immunoSEQ multiplex PCR, and TCRdb holds only the in-frame ones, with some missing. Of approximately 81,000 clones detected, approximately 88% appear once; the ten largest clones hold 2% to 3%. Of note for this clone: Its antigen remains unidentified.

Between the trimmed V and J ends, which lost 3 bases and 5 bases, there was a span of 7 bases. From germline, CDR1 is MGHDK and CDR2 SYGVNS. The CDR3 is 12 amino acids. The clonotype was recovered from a woman in her forties or fifties in good health and CMV-seronegative. This sequence joins TRBV25-1 and TRBJ2-5; D remains ambiguous. The sample consisted of PBMCs. The CDR3 DNA follows: TGTGCCAGCAGTGATCCTAGGGAGACCCAGTACTTC. Translating it yields CASSDPRETQYF.